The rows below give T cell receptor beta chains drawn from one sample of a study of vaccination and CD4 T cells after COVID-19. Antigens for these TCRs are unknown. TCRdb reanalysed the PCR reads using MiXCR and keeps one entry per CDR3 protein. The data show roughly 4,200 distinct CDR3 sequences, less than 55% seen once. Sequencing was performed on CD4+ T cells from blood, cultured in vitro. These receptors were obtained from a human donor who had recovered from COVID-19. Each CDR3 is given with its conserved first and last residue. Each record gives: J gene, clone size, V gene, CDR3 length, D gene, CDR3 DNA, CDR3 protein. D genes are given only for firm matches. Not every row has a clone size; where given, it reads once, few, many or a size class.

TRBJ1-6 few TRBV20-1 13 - TGCTCTGGGAGGGCCCTCGATAATTCACCCCTCCACTTT CSGRALDNSPLHF
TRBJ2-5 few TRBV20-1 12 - TGCAGTGCTAGAGTGTCGGTCGAGACCCAGTACTTC CSARVSVETQYF
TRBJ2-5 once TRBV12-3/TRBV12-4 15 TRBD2 TGTGCCAGCAGCCCCCTAGCGGGGGGGCGAGAGACCCAGTACTTC CASSPLAGGRETQYF
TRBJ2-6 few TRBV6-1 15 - TGTGCCAGCAGCTTTTTAAGCTCTGGGGCCAACGTCCTGACTTTC CASSFLSSGANVLTF
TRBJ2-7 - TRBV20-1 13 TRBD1 TGCAGTGCTTGGACAGGGAAGTTTTACGAGCAGTACTTC CSAWTGKFYEQYF
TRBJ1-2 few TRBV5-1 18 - TGCGCCAGCAGCTTGATAAAGCAGCTCTGGGCCCTTAACTATGGCTACACCTTC CASSLIKQLWALNYGYTF
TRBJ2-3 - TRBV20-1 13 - TGCAGTGCTGGGTGGCATGGCACAGATACGCAGTATTTT CSAGWHGTDTQYF
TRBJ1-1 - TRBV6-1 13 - TGTGCCAGCAGTCAATCCGGGAACACTGAAGCTTTCTTT CASSQSGNTEAFF
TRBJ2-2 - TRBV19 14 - TGTGCCAGTAGTCGACAGGTTAACACCGGGGAGCTGTTTTTT CASSRQVNTGELFF
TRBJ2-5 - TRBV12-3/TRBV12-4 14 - TGTGCCAGCAGTTTCGCGGGGATCGGGGAGACCCAGTACTTC CASSFAGIGETQYF
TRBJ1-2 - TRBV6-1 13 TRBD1 TGTGCCAGCAGTGAACCACAGGGGTATGGCTACACCTTC CASSEPQGYGYTF
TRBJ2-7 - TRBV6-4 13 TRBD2 TGTGCCAGCAGTGTGGCTAGCGGGAGACAGCAGTACTTC CASSVASGRQQYF
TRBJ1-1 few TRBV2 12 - TGTGCCAGCAGTGTGGGGGGATCTGAAGCTTTCTTT CASSVGGSEAFF
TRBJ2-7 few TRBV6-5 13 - TGTGCCAGCAGTTGGGACGCTTCCTACGAGCAGTACTTC CASSWDASYEQYF
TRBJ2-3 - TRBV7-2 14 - TGTGCCAGCAGGACGGGACTCCGCACAGATACGCAGTATTTT CASRTGLRTDTQYF
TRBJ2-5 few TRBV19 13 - TGTGCCAGTAGGCGACAGGTCGGAGAGACCCAGTACTTC CASRRQVGETQYF
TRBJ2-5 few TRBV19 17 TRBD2 TGTGCCAGTAGTCAGGGACTAGCGGGAGTTGGGCAAGAGACCCAGTACTTC CASSQGLAGVGQETQYF
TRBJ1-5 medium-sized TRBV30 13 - TGTGCCTGGTCCAAGTCGCTCAGTCAGCCCCAGCATTTT CAWSKSLSQPQHF
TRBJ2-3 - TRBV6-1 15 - TGTGCCAGCAGCCACCGCCGCCTCCCAGGCGGTACGCAGTATTTT CASSHRRLPGGTQYF
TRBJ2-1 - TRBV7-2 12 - TGTGCCAGCAGCTTCCGGGGTCCTGAGCAGTTCTTC CASSFRGPEQFF
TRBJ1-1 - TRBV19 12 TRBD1 TGTGCCAGTAGTCCCGACAGGGGCCAAGCTTTCTTT CASSPDRGQAFF
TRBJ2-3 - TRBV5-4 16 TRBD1 TGTGCCAGCAGCGCTACGGACAGGGGTTCCCCAGATACGCAGTATTTT CASSATDRGSPDTQYF
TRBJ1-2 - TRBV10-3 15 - TGTGCCATCAGTGACTCCAGCAACCTTCTAGAGGGCTACACCTTC CAISDSSNLLEGYTF
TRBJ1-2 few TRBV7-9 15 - TGTGCCAGCAGCTTTGGGGCGACGAGAAACTATGGCTACACCTTC CASSFGATRNYGYTF
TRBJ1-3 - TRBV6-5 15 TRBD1 TGTGCCAGCAGTTACTCCAGGGGGCCCGGGAACACCATATATTTT CASSYSRGPGNTIYF
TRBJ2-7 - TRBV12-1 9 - TGTGCCAGCAGCTGCCCCAAGGACTTC CASSCPKDF
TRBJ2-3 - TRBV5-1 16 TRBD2 TGCGCCAGCAGCTCCGGACTAGCGGGAGGTGCAGATACGCAGTATTTT CASSSGLAGGADTQYF
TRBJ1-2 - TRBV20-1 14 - TGCAGTGCTAGAGATCTAGCCACTTTAGAGGGCTACACCTTC CSARDLATLEGYTF